The sample holds one count of the clone carrying this T cell receptor (beta chain). This CDR3 comprises 14 residues. Germline V gene sequence: CDR1 LNHDA, CDR2 SQIVND (reference sequence). V shed 5 bases and J 4 bases; nucleotides not matched to a gene: 6. These data originate in a study of OX40 agonist ivuxolimab in advanced cancers. Assay used: immunoSEQ multiplex PCR; TCRdb lists only in-frame clones, some missing. Of under 60,000 clones listed, about 89% are singletons. The V gene is TRBV19, the J gene TRBJ2-7, with TRBD1 matching 9 bases. This receptor was taken from an adult with an advanced solid tumor such as melanoma, head and neck, liver or kidney cancer. The sample here was CD4+ or CD8+ T cells sorted from blood, taken in a trial of the OX40 agonist ivuxolimab. CDR3 nucleotides: TGTGCCAGTAGTGCGGGACAGGGAGGATACGAGCAGTACTTC. Amino acids: CASSAGQGGYEQYF.